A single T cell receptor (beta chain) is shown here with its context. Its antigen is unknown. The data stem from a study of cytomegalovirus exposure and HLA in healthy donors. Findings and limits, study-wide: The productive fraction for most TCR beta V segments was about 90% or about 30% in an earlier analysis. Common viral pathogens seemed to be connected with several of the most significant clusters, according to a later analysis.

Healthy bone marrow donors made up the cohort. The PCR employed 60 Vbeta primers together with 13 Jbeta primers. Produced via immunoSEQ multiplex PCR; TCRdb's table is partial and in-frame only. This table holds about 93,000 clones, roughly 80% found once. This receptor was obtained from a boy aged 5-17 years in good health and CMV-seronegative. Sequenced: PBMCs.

The CDR3 region is CASSLLPGRSSEQYF. The CDR3 coding sequence is TGCGCCAGCAGCTTGTTGCCAGGGAGGTCCTCAGAGCAGTACTTC. The chain joins TRBV5-1 to TRBJ2-7; TRBD2 might be the D (6 bases). Germline loops: CDR1 SGHRS, CDR2 YFSETQ. The CDR3 totals 15 residues. Trimming removed 1 base at V and 7 bases at J, with 18 bases between.